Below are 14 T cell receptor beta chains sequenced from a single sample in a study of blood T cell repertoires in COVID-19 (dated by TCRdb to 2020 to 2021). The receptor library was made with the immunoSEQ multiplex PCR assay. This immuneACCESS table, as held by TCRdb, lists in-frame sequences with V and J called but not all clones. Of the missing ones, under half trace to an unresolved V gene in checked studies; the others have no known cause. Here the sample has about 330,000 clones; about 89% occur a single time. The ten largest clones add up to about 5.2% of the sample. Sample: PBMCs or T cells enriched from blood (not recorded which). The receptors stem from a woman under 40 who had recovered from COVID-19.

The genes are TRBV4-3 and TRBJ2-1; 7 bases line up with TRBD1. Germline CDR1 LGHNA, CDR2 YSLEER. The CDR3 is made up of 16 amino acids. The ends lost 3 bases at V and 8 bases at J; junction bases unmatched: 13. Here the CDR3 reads CASSQLTGQDSYEQFF. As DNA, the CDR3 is TGCGCCAGCAGCCAGTTGACAGGGCAGGATAGTTATGAGCAGTTCTTC.

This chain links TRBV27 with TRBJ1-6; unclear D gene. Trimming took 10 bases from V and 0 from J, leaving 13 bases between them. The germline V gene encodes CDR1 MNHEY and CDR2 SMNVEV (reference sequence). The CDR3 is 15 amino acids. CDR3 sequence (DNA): TGTGCCACCAAGGTTGGGCGCTCCTATAATTCACCCCTCCACTTT. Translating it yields CATKVGRSYNSPLHF.

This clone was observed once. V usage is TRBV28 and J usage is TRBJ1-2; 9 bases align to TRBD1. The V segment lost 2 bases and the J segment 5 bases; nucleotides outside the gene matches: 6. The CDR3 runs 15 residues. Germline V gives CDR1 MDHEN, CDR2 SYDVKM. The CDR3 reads CASSLRHRGLYGYTF. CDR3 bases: TGTGCCAGCAGTTTACGCCACAGGGGGCTATATGGCTACACCTTC.

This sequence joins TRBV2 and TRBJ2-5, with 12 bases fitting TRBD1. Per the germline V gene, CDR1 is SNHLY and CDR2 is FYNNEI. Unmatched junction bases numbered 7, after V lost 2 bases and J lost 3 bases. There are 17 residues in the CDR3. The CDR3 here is CASSEWGQGAVEETQYF. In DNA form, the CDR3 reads TGTGCCAGCAGTGAATGGGGACAGGGGGCAGTGGAAGAGACCCAGTACTTC.

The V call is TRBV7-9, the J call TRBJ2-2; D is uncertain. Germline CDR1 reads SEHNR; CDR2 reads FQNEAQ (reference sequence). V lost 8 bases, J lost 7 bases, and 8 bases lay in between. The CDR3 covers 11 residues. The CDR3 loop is CASGPRGELFF. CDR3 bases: TGTGCCAGCGGGCCACGCGGGGAGCTGTTTTTT.

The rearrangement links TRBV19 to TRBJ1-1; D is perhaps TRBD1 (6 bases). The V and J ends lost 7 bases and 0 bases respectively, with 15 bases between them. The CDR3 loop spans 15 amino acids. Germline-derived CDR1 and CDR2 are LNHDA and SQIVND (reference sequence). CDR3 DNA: TGTGCCAGTATCCGCCGGACAGAGCTGAACACTGAAGCTTTCTTT. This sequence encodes CASIRRTELNTEAFF.

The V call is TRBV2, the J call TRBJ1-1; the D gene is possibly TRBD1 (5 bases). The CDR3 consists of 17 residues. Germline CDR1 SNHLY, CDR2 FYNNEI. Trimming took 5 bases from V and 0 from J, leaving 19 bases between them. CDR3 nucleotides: TGTGCCAGCAGTCCAAAAGGGGTTCGGGCGATGAACACTGAAGCTTTCTTT. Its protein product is CASSPKGVRAMNTEAFF.

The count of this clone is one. This CDR3 is CASSFLQGARGNEKLFF. The CDR3 DNA follows: TGTGCCAGCAGCTTCCTACAGGGGGCGCGGGGTAATGAAAAACTGTTTTTT. The gene calls are TRBV5-6 and TRBJ1-4; 9 bases are shared with TRBD1. The CDR3 is 17 amino acids. Germline trimming cut 2 bases from V and 4 bases from J; bases unmatched to any gene: 9. Germline V CDR1 and CDR2: SGHDT, YYEEEE.

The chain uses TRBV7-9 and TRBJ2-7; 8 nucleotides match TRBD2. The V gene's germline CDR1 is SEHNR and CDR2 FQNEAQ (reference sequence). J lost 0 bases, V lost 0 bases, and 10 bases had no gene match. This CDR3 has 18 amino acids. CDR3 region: CASSLAGWGSGVSYEQYF. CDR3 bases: TGTGCCAGCAGCTTAGCGGGGTGGGGTAGCGGGGTCTCCTACGAGCAGTACTTC. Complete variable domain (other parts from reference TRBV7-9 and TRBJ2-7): DTGVSQNPRHKITKRGQNVTFRCDPISEHNRLYWYRQTLGQGPEFLTYFQNEAQLEKSRLLSDRFSAERPKGSFSTLEIQRTEQGDSAMYLCASSLAGWGSGVSYEQYFGPGTRLTVT.

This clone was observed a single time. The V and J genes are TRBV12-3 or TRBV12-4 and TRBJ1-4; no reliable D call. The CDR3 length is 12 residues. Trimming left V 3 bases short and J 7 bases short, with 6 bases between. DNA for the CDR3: TGTGCCAGCAGTTTTGTGCGTGAAAAACTGTTTTTT. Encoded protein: CASSFVREKLFF.

The CDR3: CASSFLAGGELFF. The CDR3 DNA sequence: TGTGCCAGCAGCTTTCTAGCGGGCGGGGAGCTGTTTTTT. V and J are TRBV7-9 and TRBJ2-2; TRBD2 matches at 8 bases. CDR3 size: 13 residues. The ends lost 3 bases at V and 7 bases at J; junction bases unmatched: 1. Germline CDR1 is SEHNR and CDR2 is FQNEAQ (reference sequence).

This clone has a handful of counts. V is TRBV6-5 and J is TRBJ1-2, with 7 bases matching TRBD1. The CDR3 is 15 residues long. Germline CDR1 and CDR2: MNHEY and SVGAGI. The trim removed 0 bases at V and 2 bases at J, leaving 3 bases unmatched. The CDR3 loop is CASSYSPQGNYGYTF. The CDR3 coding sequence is TGTGCCAGCAGTTACTCCCCACAGGGGAACTATGGCTACACCTTC.

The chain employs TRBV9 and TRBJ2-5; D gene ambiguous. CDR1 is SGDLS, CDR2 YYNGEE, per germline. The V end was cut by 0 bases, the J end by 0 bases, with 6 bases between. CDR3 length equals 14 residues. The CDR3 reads CASSVAAYQETQYF. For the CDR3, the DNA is TGTGCCAGCAGCGTAGCTGCGTACCAAGAGACCCAGTACTTC.

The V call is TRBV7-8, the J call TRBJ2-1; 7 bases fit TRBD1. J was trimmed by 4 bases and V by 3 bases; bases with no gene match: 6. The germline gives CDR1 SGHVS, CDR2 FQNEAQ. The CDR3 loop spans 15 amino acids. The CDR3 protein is CASSFVRGSYNEQFF. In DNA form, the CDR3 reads TGTGCCAGCAGCTTCGTCAGGGGGAGTTACAATGAGCAGTTCTTC.